A selection of T cell receptor beta chains follows, all from one sample in a study of blood T cell repertoires in COVID-19. Produced via immunoSEQ multiplex PCR; TCRdb's table is partial and in-frame only. The sample shows some 68,000 clones, 90% of them seen only once. Sequenced material: peripheral blood. These receptors originate from a man in his fifties or sixties with COVID-19, enrolled during active disease. Each CDR3 is given with its conserved first and last residue. Fields, in order: D gene, V gene, J gene, clone size, CDR3 DNA, CDR3 protein. A D gene is named only where the DNA matches it firmly. Clone sizes are given selectively: once, few, many, or a class where the clone is expanded.

d_call: .
v_call: TRBV6-6
j_call: TRBJ2-3
clone_size: .
cdr3_nt: TGTGCCAGCAGTTGGACCGGAGGGCAGTATTTT
cdr3_aa: CASSWTGGQYF

d_call: .
v_call: TRBV27
j_call: TRBJ2-7
clone_size: .
cdr3_nt: TGTGCCAGCAGTCCTCGACAAGGTACCTACGAGCAGTACTTC
cdr3_aa: CASSPRQGTYEQYF

d_call: TRBD2
v_call: TRBV10-2
j_call: TRBJ2-1
clone_size: .
cdr3_nt: TGCGCCAGCAGTGAGCTCGGGGGGTACAATGAGCAGTTCTTC
cdr3_aa: CASSELGGYNEQFF

d_call: TRBD2
v_call: TRBV18
j_call: TRBJ2-2
clone_size: .
cdr3_nt: TGTGCCAGCTCACCTTACACGGGACTAGCGGGAGCCGGGGAGCTGTTTTTT
cdr3_aa: CASSPYTGLAGAGELFF

d_call: TRBD2
v_call: TRBV6-5
j_call: TRBJ2-7
clone_size: .
cdr3_nt: TGTGCCAGCAGTATACTAGCGGGAAGCTCCTACGAGCAGTACTTC
cdr3_aa: CASSILAGSSYEQYF

d_call: TRBD2
v_call: TRBV6-5
j_call: TRBJ2-7
clone_size: .
cdr3_nt: TGTGCCAGCAGCCTCGGCGGGACTAGATACGAGCAGTACTTC
cdr3_aa: CASSLGGTRYEQYF

d_call: .
v_call: TRBV12-3/TRBV12-4
j_call: TRBJ2-5
clone_size: .
cdr3_nt: TGTGCCAGCAGTTTAGACCGAAAGAGGACCCAGTACTTC
cdr3_aa: CASSLDRKRTQYF

d_call: .
v_call: TRBV6-5
j_call: TRBJ2-2
clone_size: .
cdr3_nt: TGTGCCAGCAGCCCATCGGGGGTGAACACCGGGGAGCTGTTTTTT
cdr3_aa: CASSPSGVNTGELFF

d_call: .
v_call: TRBV19
j_call: TRBJ2-4
clone_size: .
cdr3_nt: TGTGCCAGTAGTATGCGCAGGGGATGGGGAGACATTCAGTACTTC
cdr3_aa: CASSMRRGWGDIQYF

d_call: TRBD1
v_call: TRBV5-5
j_call: TRBJ1-2
clone_size: .
cdr3_nt: TGTGCCAGCACCTTGACAGGGTCGGGTGGCTACACCTTC
cdr3_aa: CASTLTGSGGYTF

d_call: .
v_call: TRBV11-2
j_call: TRBJ1-5
clone_size: .
cdr3_nt: TGTGCCAGCAGCTTAGATCTAGCGGCAGCCCAGCCCCAGCATTTT
cdr3_aa: CASSLDLAAAQPQHF

d_call: TRBD2
v_call: TRBV3-1/TRBV3-2
j_call: TRBJ2-5
clone_size: .
cdr3_nt: TGTGCCAGCAGCCTGACTAGCGGCCAAGAGACCCAGTACTTC
cdr3_aa: CASSLTSGQETQYF

d_call: TRBD2
v_call: TRBV2
j_call: TRBJ2-1
clone_size: .
cdr3_nt: TGTGCCAGCAGTGAAAGTAGCGGGAGGCCCAATGAGCAGTTCTTC
cdr3_aa: CASSESSGRPNEQFF

d_call: .
v_call: TRBV2
j_call: TRBJ2-1
clone_size: once
cdr3_nt: TGTGCCAGCAGTGAAGCCCGACTAGTCAATGAGCAGTTCTTC
cdr3_aa: CASSEARLVNEQFF

d_call: .
v_call: TRBV4-3
j_call: TRBJ2-1
clone_size: .
cdr3_nt: TGCGCCAGCAGCCAAGATGCCGCAGGGTACTCCTACAATGAGCAGTTCTTC
cdr3_aa: CASSQDAAGYSYNEQFF

d_call: TRBD2
v_call: TRBV19
j_call: TRBJ2-3
clone_size: .
cdr3_nt: TGTGCCAGCGGGGGGGGCGGAACAGATACGCAGTATTTT
cdr3_aa: CASGGGGTDTQYF

d_call: TRBD1
v_call: TRBV25-1
j_call: TRBJ1-5
clone_size: .
cdr3_nt: TGTGCCAGCAGTCGACAGGGTCCCAATCAGCCCCAGCATTTT
cdr3_aa: CASSRQGPNQPQHF

d_call: TRBD2
v_call: TRBV14
j_call: TRBJ2-2
clone_size: .
cdr3_nt: TGTGCCAGCAGCCGACTAGCGGGACACACCGGGGAGCTGTTTTTT
cdr3_aa: CASSRLAGHTGELFF

d_call: .
v_call: TRBV29-1
j_call: TRBJ1-2
clone_size: .
cdr3_nt: TGCAGCGTTAAGGGGTACTATGGCTACACCTTC
cdr3_aa: CSVKGYYGYTF

d_call: .
v_call: TRBV16
j_call: TRBJ1-5
clone_size: .
cdr3_nt: TGTGCCAGCAGCCAATCAGGGCAGGGTAGCAATCAGCCCCAGCATTTT
cdr3_aa: CASSQSGQGSNQPQHF

d_call: TRBD1
v_call: TRBV6-5
j_call: TRBJ1-2
clone_size: .
cdr3_nt: TGTGCCAGCAGCATACGCCAGGGGGCGCGCTATGGCTACACCTTC
cdr3_aa: CASSIRQGARYGYTF

d_call: .
v_call: TRBV27
j_call: TRBJ2-7
clone_size: .
cdr3_nt: TGTGCCAGCAGTTTATCCGGGGGTTGGTACGAGCAGTACTTC
cdr3_aa: CASSLSGGWYEQYF

d_call: .
v_call: TRBV6-5
j_call: TRBJ1-1
clone_size: .
cdr3_nt: TGTGCCAGCAGTCCGGGACTCATGGGCGCTGAAGCTTTCTTT
cdr3_aa: CASSPGLMGAEAFF

d_call: .
v_call: TRBV11-2
j_call: TRBJ2-7
clone_size: .
cdr3_nt: TGTGCCAGCAGCTTAGCCCTTAACTACGAGCAGTACTTC
cdr3_aa: CASSLALNYEQYF